These 3 T cell receptor beta chains share one sample of origin, sequenced in a study of cytomegalovirus exposure and HLA in healthy donors. The PCR was carried out with 60 Vbeta primers and 13 Jbeta primers. Method: immunoSEQ multiplex PCR; TCRdb's copy keeps in-frame clones and lacks some. Of about 160,000 clones detected, about 72% appear once; the ten largest clones hold roughly 3.5%. The specimen sequenced was PBMCs. These receptors were collected from a man aged 25 to 40 in good health and CMV-seropositive.

The rearrangement links TRBV6-1 to TRBJ2-5; 8 bases fit TRBD1. V shed 4 bases and J 4 bases; nucleotides not matched to a gene: 5. Germline V gene data show CDR1 as MNHNS and CDR2 as SASEGT. The CDR3 spans 14 residues. CDR3 amino acids: CASSGTGFRETQYF. As DNA, the CDR3 is TGTGCCAGCAGTGGGACAGGGTTTAGAGAGACCCAGTACTTC.

V and J are TRBV5-6 and TRBJ2-7; tentative D call: TRBD1 (5 bases). The CDR3 runs 13 residues. Germline assignment: CDR1 SGHDT and CDR2 YYEEEE. V dropped 4 bases and J dropped 2 bases, with 10 bases sitting between them. The CDR3 DNA follows: TGTGCCAGCAGCCTAGGGGCTGCCTACGAGCAGTACTTC. Protein: CASSLGAAYEQYF.

The CDR3 DNA is TGTGCCAGCAGTAACAACGAGCAGTACTTC. Translating it yields CASSNNEQYF. This rearrangement joins TRBV21-1 to TRBJ2-7; the D segment call TRBD1 is taken from the table without a DNA check. TRBV21-1 has pseudogene status. This CDR3 is 10 amino acids long.